Detailed here is one TCR beta chain. Measured with immunoSEQ multiplex PCR; TCRdb has only the in-frame clones, and not every one. Here the sample spans 150,000 to 200,000 clones, about 90% being singletons. This CDR3 is 13 amino acids long. The record originates from a study of control samples from healthy donors and cancer patients. Sequencing was done on a sample of blood. This clonotype was obtained from a middle-aged woman in good health. This sequence joins TRBV21-1 and TRBJ2-2; the D call in the table, TRBD1, was not verified against the DNA. TRBV21-1 constitutes a pseudogene. CDR3: CASSKVWAGELFF. The CDR3, as DNA: TGTGCCAGCAGCAAAGTCTGGGCAGGGGAGCTGTTTTTT.